These T cell receptor beta chains were read from a single sample in a study of early T cells in non-severe SARS-CoV-2 infection. Via MiXCR, TCRdb re-called the 5' RACE reads, giving one row per CDR3 protein. The sample includes 60,000 or so distinct CDR3 sequences, roughly 10% of them seen just once. Sequenced input: whole blood. These receptors were taken from an adult who was a healthcare worker with PCR-confirmed SARS-CoV-2 infection or an uninfected control (not recorded which). Both conserved end residues are part of each CDR3. Fields, in order: clone size, D gene, V gene, J gene, CDR3 DNA, CDR3 protein. D genes are given only for firm matches. Size is stated for part of the rows, as once, few or many counts, or as a class when the clone is expanded.

abundance: NA; d_gene: NA; v_gene: TRBV10-3; j_gene: TRBJ1-2; CDR3nt: TGTGCTACATCGATTGGGCAGTCTGGGGGCTATGGCTACACCTTC; CDR3aa: CATSIGQSGGYGYTF
abundance: many; d_gene: NA; v_gene: TRBV7-9; j_gene: TRBJ2-7; CDR3nt: TGTGCCAGCAGCTCATCCGGGATTAACTACGAGCAGTACTTC; CDR3aa: CASSSSGINYEQYF
abundance: many; d_gene: NA; v_gene: TRBV12-3/TRBV12-4; j_gene: TRBJ2-4; CDR3nt: TGTGCCAGCAAGGCGGACGGCAAAAACATTCAGTACTTC; CDR3aa: CASKADGKNIQYF
abundance: NA; d_gene: NA; v_gene: TRBV5-1; j_gene: TRBJ2-7; CDR3nt: TGCGCCAGCAGCGACTTGGCTAGCTCCTACGAGCAGTACTTC; CDR3aa: CASSDLASSYEQYF
abundance: many; d_gene: NA; v_gene: TRBV12-3/TRBV12-4; j_gene: TRBJ2-7; CDR3nt: TGTGCCAGCTCGAAGACAGGTTTCCAATACGAGCAGTACTTC; CDR3aa: CASSKTGFQYEQYF
abundance: few; d_gene: NA; v_gene: TRBV9; j_gene: TRBJ2-7; CDR3nt: TGTGCCAGCACTCCCGGGGTGCTCGCCGTTACCTACGAGCAGTACTTC; CDR3aa: CASTPGVLAVTYEQYF
abundance: many; d_gene: NA; v_gene: TRBV29-1; j_gene: TRBJ2-7; CDR3nt: TGCAGCGTTGTCGGCAGTGCCTACGAGCAGTACTTC; CDR3aa: CSVVGSAYEQYF
abundance: NA; d_gene: NA; v_gene: TRBV12-3/TRBV12-4; j_gene: TRBJ1-1; CDR3nt: TGTGCCAGCAGTTTGGGGGGAAGTCGACCCATGAACACTGAAGCTTTCTTT; CDR3aa: CASSLGGSRPMNTEAFF
abundance: NA; d_gene: TRBD1; v_gene: TRBV7-6; j_gene: TRBJ1-1; CDR3nt: TGTGCCAGCAGCCAGTGGACAGGGGGCGCGACTGAAGCTTTCTTT; CDR3aa: CASSQWTGGATEAFF
abundance: many; d_gene: NA; v_gene: TRBV20-1; j_gene: TRBJ1-1; CDR3nt: TGCAGTGCTATGGGAGCTGGCACTGAAGCTTTCTTT; CDR3aa: CSAMGAGTEAFF
abundance: many; d_gene: TRBD2; v_gene: TRBV19; j_gene: TRBJ2-6; CDR3nt: TGTGCCAGTAGCTTCCCCCCTGGACTAGCGACTGGGGCCAACGTCCTGACTTTC; CDR3aa: CASSFPPGLATGANVLTF
abundance: NA; d_gene: NA; v_gene: TRBV10-3; j_gene: TRBJ1-1; CDR3nt: TGTGCCATCAGTGAGTCCACGGCGGTACAGAGGGGTGAACCTTTCTTT; CDR3aa: CAISESTAVQRGEPFF
abundance: few; d_gene: NA; v_gene: TRBV18; j_gene: TRBJ2-6; CDR3nt: TGTGCCAGCTCACCGCTGTCCGCTGGGGCCAACGTCCTGACTTTC; CDR3aa: CASSPLSAGANVLTF
abundance: NA; d_gene: TRBD2; v_gene: TRBV12-3/TRBV12-4; j_gene: TRBJ2-1; CDR3nt: TGTGCCAGCAGTTTAAGCCGGACTAGCGGGTCTGATGAGCAGTTCTTC; CDR3aa: CASSLSRTSGSDEQFF
abundance: many; d_gene: TRBD1; v_gene: TRBV9; j_gene: TRBJ1-6; CDR3nt: TGTGCCAGCAGCGGGGGGACAGCTAATAATTCACCCCTCCACTTT; CDR3aa: CASSGGTANNSPLHF
abundance: many; d_gene: NA; v_gene: TRBV6-1; j_gene: TRBJ1-1; CDR3nt: TGTGCCAGCAGGGATCCCCTCGGGGGGTTGAACACTGAAGCTTTCTTT; CDR3aa: CASRDPLGGLNTEAFF
abundance: many; d_gene: NA; v_gene: TRBV2; j_gene: TRBJ2-3; CDR3nt: TGTGCCAGCAGTGAATGGTGGGGAGATACGCAGTATTTT; CDR3aa: CASSEWWGDTQYF
abundance: many; d_gene: NA; v_gene: TRBV7-9; j_gene: TRBJ1-6; CDR3nt: TGTGCCAGCAGCTTACTTGTGGATTCACCCCTCCACTTT; CDR3aa: CASSLLVDSPLHF
abundance: NA; d_gene: NA; v_gene: TRBV6-1; j_gene: TRBJ2-7; CDR3nt: TGTGCCAGTGGACATTCCGGTTACGAGCAGTACTTC; CDR3aa: CASGHSGYEQYF
abundance: many; d_gene: TRBD1; v_gene: TRBV7-9; j_gene: TRBJ2-1; CDR3nt: TGTGCCAGCAGCTTAGGAACAGGGGCAAGTAATGAGCAGTTCTTC; CDR3aa: CASSLGTGASNEQFF
abundance: NA; d_gene: TRBD1; v_gene: TRBV6-1; j_gene: TRBJ1-5; CDR3nt: TGTGCCAGCAGTGCTTATCAGGGGGCGCGGGGCAATCAGCCCCAGCATTTT; CDR3aa: CASSAYQGARGNQPQHF
abundance: few; d_gene: NA; v_gene: TRBV30; j_gene: TRBJ2-1; CDR3nt: TGTGCCTGGGGGGCTCTGACAGTAGAGCAGTTCTTC; CDR3aa: CAWGALTVEQFF
abundance: many; d_gene: NA; v_gene: TRBV20-1; j_gene: TRBJ2-7; CDR3nt: TGCAGTGCTAGAGAATTAACCAGGTGGGAGCAGTACTTC; CDR3aa: CSARELTRWEQYF
abundance: many; d_gene: TRBD2; v_gene: TRBV5-1; j_gene: TRBJ2-7; CDR3nt: TGCGCCAGCAGCTTGACACTAGCGGGAACCTACGAGCAGTACTTC; CDR3aa: CASSLTLAGTYEQYF
abundance: NA; d_gene: TRBD1; v_gene: TRBV12-3/TRBV12-4; j_gene: TRBJ2-7; CDR3nt: TGTGCCAGCAGTTTCGAGGACAGGAGATCCTACGAGCAGTACTTC; CDR3aa: CASSFEDRRSYEQYF
abundance: few; d_gene: NA; v_gene: TRBV7-2; j_gene: TRBJ1-1; CDR3nt: TGTGCCAGCAGCCAGACAAGGAGCACTGAAGCTTTCTTT; CDR3aa: CASSQTRSTEAFF
abundance: few; d_gene: NA; v_gene: TRBV10-2; j_gene: TRBJ2-2; CDR3nt: TGCGCCAGCAGTGAAGGGGGGATCCACGGGGAGCTGTTTTTT; CDR3aa: CASSEGGIHGELFF
abundance: many; d_gene: NA; v_gene: TRBV20-1; j_gene: TRBJ1-5; CDR3nt: TGCAGTGCTAGAATCGGAGAGCTTAGCAATCAGCCCCAGCATTTT; CDR3aa: CSARIGELSNQPQHF
abundance: NA; d_gene: NA; v_gene: TRBV3-1; j_gene: TRBJ2-7; CDR3nt: TGTGCCAGCAGCCCAGGCCAGGGGGGCTATTACGAGCAGTACTTC; CDR3aa: CASSPGQGGYYEQYF
abundance: many; d_gene: NA; v_gene: TRBV11-2; j_gene: TRBJ1-6; CDR3nt: TGTGCCAGCAGCCCGGGTGTAGGGAACATCCCTTCACCCCTCCACTTT; CDR3aa: CASSPGVGNIPSPLHF
abundance: many; d_gene: NA; v_gene: TRBV28; j_gene: TRBJ1-5; CDR3nt: TGTGCCAGCAGACCCGGGGGGGCAAGCAATCAGCCCCAGCATTTT; CDR3aa: CASRPGGASNQPQHF
abundance: medium-sized; d_gene: NA; v_gene: TRBV11-2; j_gene: TRBJ2-1; CDR3nt: TGTGCCAGCAGCTCGGAACTTTACAATGAGCAGTTCTTC; CDR3aa: CASSSELYNEQFF
abundance: many; d_gene: TRBD2; v_gene: TRBV5-4; j_gene: TRBJ2-3; CDR3nt: TGTGCCAGCAGCTTGGCGGGACTAGCGGGCACAGATACGCAGTATTTT; CDR3aa: CASSLAGLAGTDTQYF
abundance: many; d_gene: NA; v_gene: TRBV20-1; j_gene: TRBJ2-4; CDR3nt: TGCAGTGCTAGAGATTTTTCAGAAAAAAACATTCAGTACTTC; CDR3aa: CSARDFSEKNIQYF
abundance: NA; d_gene: NA; v_gene: TRBV5-6; j_gene: TRBJ1-1; CDR3nt: TGTGCCAGCAGCCGGTTTCGCACTGAAGCTTTCTTT; CDR3aa: CASSRFRTEAFF
abundance: many; d_gene: TRBD1; v_gene: TRBV19; j_gene: TRBJ1-5; CDR3nt: TGTGCCAGTAAAGGGGGACAGGGGTTACATCAGCCCCAGCATTTT; CDR3aa: CASKGGQGLHQPQHF
abundance: NA; d_gene: NA; v_gene: TRBV29-1; j_gene: TRBJ2-1; CDR3nt: TGCAGCGTTGGGTCCAGGCTGAGCTCCTACAATGAGCAGTTCTTC; CDR3aa: CSVGSRLSSYNEQFF